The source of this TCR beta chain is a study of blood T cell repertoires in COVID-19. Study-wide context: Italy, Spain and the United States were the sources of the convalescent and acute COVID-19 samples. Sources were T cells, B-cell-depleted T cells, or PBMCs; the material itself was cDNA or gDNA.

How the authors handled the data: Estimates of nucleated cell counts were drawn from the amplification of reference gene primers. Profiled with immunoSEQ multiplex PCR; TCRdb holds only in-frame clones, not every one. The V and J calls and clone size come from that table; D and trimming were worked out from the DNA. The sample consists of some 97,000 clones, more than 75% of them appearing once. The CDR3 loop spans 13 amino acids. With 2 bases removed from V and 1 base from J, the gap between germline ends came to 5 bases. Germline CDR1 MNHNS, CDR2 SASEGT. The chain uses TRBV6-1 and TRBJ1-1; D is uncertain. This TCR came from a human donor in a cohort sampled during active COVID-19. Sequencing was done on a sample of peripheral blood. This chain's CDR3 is CASSEPGNTEAFF. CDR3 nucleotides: TGTGCCAGCAGTGAACCGGGGAACACTGAAGCTTTCTTT.